A selection of T cell receptor beta chains follows, all from one sample in a study of blood T cell repertoires in COVID-19. Method: immunoSEQ multiplex PCR; TCRdb's copy keeps in-frame clones and lacks some. The sample yields some 180,000 clones, roughly 82% seen once. The sequencing input was peripheral blood. The receptors shown here come from a human donor in a cohort sampled during active COVID-19. CDR3s include the opening cysteine and the closing phenylalanine or tryptophan. Fields, in order: J gene, CDR3 length, V gene, CDR3 protein.

J: TRBJ2-1
length: 15
V: TRBV30
CDR3: CAWSPLGGRYNEQFF

J: TRBJ2-1
length: 17
V: TRBV12-5
CDR3: CASGFPIAGGPKGEQFF

J: TRBJ2-1
length: 13
V: TRBV7-2
CDR3: CASSLDSRNEQFF

J: TRBJ2-1
length: 17
V: TRBV24-1
CDR3: CATSDPTGTSGYNEQFF

J: TRBJ1-2
length: 14
V: TRBV7-2
CDR3: CASSQHRGNYGYTF

J: TRBJ2-3
length: 13
V: TRBV30
CDR3: CAWSVVSTDTQYF

J: TRBJ2-1
length: 12
V: TRBV3-1/TRBV3-2
CDR3: CASSQVENEQFF

J: TRBJ1-2
length: 13
V: TRBV28
CDR3: CARAKPTNYGYTF

J: TRBJ2-5
length: 12
V: TRBV30
CDR3: CAWSWQQETQYF

J: TRBJ2-5
length: 14
V: TRBV6-6
CDR3: CASSYLSPQETQYF

J: TRBJ2-1
length: 17
V: TRBV4-1
CDR3: CASSPSDGLAGNNEQFF

J: TRBJ2-5
length: 13
V: TRBV28
CDR3: CASSLSGGETQYF

J: TRBJ2-2
length: 12
V: TRBV28
CDR3: CASKLGVGELFF

J: TRBJ2-7
length: 13
V: TRBV5-1
CDR3: CASSADRGYEQYF

J: TRBJ2-4
length: 15
V: TRBV29-1
CDR3: CSVLSGTGLGDIQYF

J: TRBJ2-6
length: 15
V: TRBV28
CDR3: CASSLRGLGANVLTF

J: TRBJ2-5
length: 15
V: TRBV4-1
CDR3: CASSQVLRAPGTQYF

J: TRBJ1-2
length: 13
V: TRBV7-9
CDR3: CASSFGTGNGYTF

J: TRBJ1-4
length: 16
V: TRBV5-5
CDR3: CASSLGTGLRNEKLFF

J: TRBJ1-3
length: 17
V: TRBV11-2
CDR3: CASSSNGGRGSGNTIYF

J: TRBJ1-1
length: 14
V: TRBV28
CDR3: CASKNQGLGTEAFF

J: TRBJ1-6
length: 13
V: TRBV11-2
CDR3: CASSRIEGSPLHF

J: TRBJ1-3
length: 17
V: TRBV6-6
CDR3: CASSLGGSPLSGNTIYF

J: TRBJ2-3
length: 12
V: TRBV7-9
CDR3: CASSLETDTQYF

J: TRBJ2-5
length: 15
V: TRBV10-3
CDR3: CATMGEGGAYGAQYF

J: TRBJ2-7
length: 15
V: TRBV5-1
CDR3: CASSLSLTSGYEQYF

J: TRBJ2-3
length: 16
V: TRBV7-9
CDR3: CASSSQTSGSADTQYF

J: TRBJ2-2
length: 15
V: TRBV24-1
CDR3: CATSDTTSADGELFF

J: TRBJ2-7
length: 14
V: TRBV2
CDR3: CASKSGTSGSKQYF

J: TRBJ2-5
length: 15
V: TRBV28
CDR3: CASSYGRERAETQYF